This entry lists 23 T cell receptor beta chains sequenced from one sample in a study of cytomegalovirus exposure and HLA in healthy donors. Amplification used 60 Vbeta primers and 13 Jbeta primers. TCRdb's table, derived via immunoSEQ multiplex PCR, lists solely in-frame clones and lacks some. Seen here are over 150,000 clones, around two thirds observed once, and the top ten hold approximately 1.5%. The sequenced sample was PBMCs. These receptors all stem from a man aged 50-59 years in good health and CMV-seronegative.

The CDR3 region is CASSWDRAQPQHF. The DNA of the CDR3 is TGTGCCAGTAGCTGGGACAGGGCTCAGCCCCAGCATTTT. This chain connects TRBV19 to TRBJ1-5, with 9 bases matching TRBD1. V gave up 6 bases and J gave up 6 bases; unmatched junction bases: 3. CDR3 length: 13 residues. Germline assignment: CDR1 LNHDA and CDR2 SQIVND (reference sequence).

This sequence joins TRBV2 and TRBJ1-1, with D perhaps matching TRBD1 (5 bases). This CDR3 spans 13 amino acids. CDR1 is SNHLY, CDR2 FYNNEI, per germline. The V gene lost 10 bases and the J gene lost 3 bases, with 15 bases spanning the gap. The CDR3 sequence: CAKQQAGDTEAFF. The CDR3 coding sequence is TGTGCCAAGCAACAGGCAGGAGACACTGAAGCTTTCTTT.

The chain joins TRBV5-1 to TRBJ2-2; D possibly corresponds to TRBD1 (6 bases). Per germline, CDR1 SGHRS and CDR2 YFSETQ. V gave up 0 bases and J gave up 6 bases, with 9 bases separating them. The CDR3 is 14 amino acids. The CDR3 reads CASSLGQEAGELFF. The CDR3 DNA reads as TGCGCCAGCAGCTTGGGACAGGAGGCCGGGGAGCTGTTTTTT.

The J gene is TRBJ2-1, the V gene TRBV4-3; TRBD2 is a possible D gene (7 bases). V gave up 1 base and J gave up 8 bases, with 12 bases separating them. Germline values: CDR1 LGHNA, CDR2 YSLEER. This CDR3 is built from 14 residues. The CDR3 spells CASSQGRGGDEQFF. In DNA form, the CDR3 reads TGCGCCAGCAGCCAAGGGAGGGGGGGCGATGAGCAGTTCTTC.

The count of this clone is one. The rearrangement links TRBV6-5 to TRBJ1-4, with D hard to call. The CDR3 has 15 residues. Germline CDR1 reads MNHEY; CDR2 reads SVGAGI. V gave up 0 bases and J gave up 5 bases, with 10 bases separating them. CDR3 in amino acids: CASSYSNSPNEKLFF. Here the CDR3 DNA reads TGTGCCAGCAGTTACTCGAACAGCCCGAATGAAAAACTGTTTTTT.

As regards this clone: Germline and junction disagree at one end, which may indicate a read error. The J gene is TRBJ1-5, the V gene TRBV5-6; D is perhaps TRBD1 (6 bases). CDR1 is SGHDT and CDR2 is YYEEEE in the germline V gene. The CDR3 totals 17 residues. DNA for the CDR3: TGTGCCAGCAGCTTGGGGGCAGGGGCCTATAGCAATCAGCCCCGGCATTTT. Residues: CASSLGAGAYSNQPRHF.

The chain links TRBV28 to TRBJ2-3; TRBD2 aligns across 9 bases. The CDR3 sequence is 15 residues long. Germline lookup yields CDR1 MDHEN and CDR2 SYDVKM. The V gene end was trimmed by 2 bases and the J gene end by 4 bases; junction bases not matched to a gene: 4. The CDR3 loop is CASSLGGGAPDTQYF. In nucleotides, the CDR3 is TGTGCCAGCAGTTTAGGCGGGGGGGCCCCAGATACGCAGTATTTT.

The chain recombines TRBV5-4 with TRBJ2-5; D not resolved. V dropped 0 bases and J dropped 2 bases, with 8 bases sitting between them. The CDR3 has 14 residues. CDR1 is SGHNT and CDR2 is YYREEE in the germline V gene (reference sequence). The CDR3 loop is CASSLGGSQETQYF. The CDR3 DNA reads TGTGCCAGCAGCTTGGGAGGTTCTCAAGAGACCCAGTACTTC.

This clone showed up just a few times. V usage is TRBV4-1 and J usage is TRBJ2-2; 8 nucleotides line up with TRBD1. This CDR3 spans 18 amino acids. With V trimmed by 0 bases and J by 5 bases, 11 bases remained unmatched. Germline V gives CDR1 MGHRA, CDR2 YSYEKL. The CDR3 bases are TGCGCCAGCAGCCAAGATAGGGCAGGGGGCGGAAATACCGGGGAGCTGTTTTTT. This sequence encodes CASSQDRAGGGNTGELFF.

This sequence joins TRBV11-2 and TRBJ2-3; D is perhaps TRBD2 (6 bases). The CDR3 loop spans 14 amino acids. Germline V gives CDR1 SGHAT, CDR2 FQNNGV. The ends were cut back, 0 bases at V and 4 bases at J, with 8 bases in the middle. The CDR3 spells CASSLDRGSDTQYF. Here the CDR3 DNA reads TGTGCCAGCAGCTTAGATCGGGGGTCAGATACGCAGTATTTT.

This chain uses TRBV19 with TRBJ1-6, with D perhaps matching TRBD1 (5 bases). The CDR3 runs to 15 residues. Germline loops: CDR1 LNHDA, CDR2 SQIVND (reference sequence). Trimming took off 4 bases at V and 9 bases at J, with 16 bases between the two ends. The CDR3 reads CASSNQAGMSSPLHF. The CDR3 nucleotides read TGTGCCAGTAGTAATCAGGCAGGGATGAGTTCACCCCTCCACTTT.

This clone was found once. The chain employs TRBV5-8 and TRBJ1-5, with 9 positions matching TRBD1. Germline CDR1 and CDR2: SGHTS and YDEGEE. With V trimmed by 4 bases and J by 1 base, 3 bases remained unmatched. The CDR3 loop spans 15 amino acids. This CDR3 is CASSETGGSNQPQHF. CDR3 coding DNA: TGTGCCAGCAGCGAAACAGGGGGCAGCAATCAGCCCCAGCATTTT.

The J gene is TRBJ2-7, the V gene TRBV7-8; a weak D match, TRBD2 (5 bases). Trimming took off 5 bases at V and 3 bases at J, with 11 bases between the two ends. The CDR3 has 13 residues. CDR1 is SGHVS, CDR2 FQNEAQ, per germline. CDR3 in amino acids: CASSLRENYEQYF. The DNA for the CDR3 is TGTGCCAGCAGCCTAAGGGAGAACTACGAGCAGTACTTC.

The chain's CDR3 is CASSFQGNTEAFF. The CDR3 nucleotides read TGCGCCAGCAGTTTTCAGGGAAACACTGAAGCTTTCTTT. The V gene is TRBV10-1, the J gene TRBJ1-1; maybe TRBD1 (5 bases). Trimming left V 5 bases short and J 2 bases short, with 9 bases between. The CDR3 covers 13 residues. Looked up from germline, CDR1 is WNHNN and CDR2 is SYGVQD (reference sequence).

V is TRBV11-2 and J is TRBJ2-7; D gene uncertain. Germline lookup yields CDR1 SGHAT and CDR2 FQNNGV. The CDR3 loop spans 12 amino acids. The V end lost 1 base, the J end lost 3 bases, and 4 bases lay between the germline ends. The CDR3 spells CASSLVLYEQYF. The CDR3 region has the DNA TGTGCCAGCAGCTTAGTCCTCTACGAGCAGTACTTC.

CDR3 nucleotides: TGTGCCAGCAGCTTGGAGGGGCCCGGGGAGCTGTTTTTT. It specifies CASSLEGPGELFF. The V call is TRBV5-4, the J call TRBJ2-2; TRBD1 is a possible D gene (5 bases). Trimming removed 0 bases from V and 6 bases from J, with 6 bases in between. The CDR3 has 13 amino acids. CDR1 and CDR2 from the germline V gene are SGHNT and YYREEE (reference sequence).

J is TRBJ1-1 and V is TRBV6-5; 11 bases are a match to TRBD1. Losses at the gene ends were 4 bases for V and 0 bases for J; bases not matched to a gene: 4. This CDR3 spans 16 amino acids. Looked up from germline, CDR1 is MNHEY and CDR2 is SVGAGI. The CDR3 loop reads CASSSRDRGLNTEAFF. The CDR3 DNA reads as TGTGCCAGCAGTTCGAGGGACAGGGGGTTGAACACTGAAGCTTTCTTT.

The chain carries TRBV2 and TRBJ2-7, with a tentative D call TRBD1 (5 bases). Trimming took 1 base from V and 0 from J, leaving 10 bases between them. In germline, CDR1 is SNHLY, CDR2 FYNNEI. The CDR3 is 15 amino acids. The CDR3: CASSEDQGPSYEQYF. CDR3 in DNA: TGTGCCAGCAGTGAAGATCAGGGTCCCTCCTACGAGCAGTACTTC.

The chain is built from TRBV5-6 and TRBJ1-2, with TRBD1 matching 9 bases. CDR1 SGHDT and CDR2 YYEEEE come from the germline V gene. V lost 4 bases, J lost 4 bases, and 5 bases stayed unmatched. The CDR3 has 14 residues. The CDR3 sequence: CASSVGTGSYGYTF. The CDR3 nucleotides read TGTGCCAGCAGCGTCGGGACAGGGTCCTATGGCTACACCTTC.

The genes are TRBV5-1 and TRBJ1-2, with D possibly being TRBD1 (6 bases). The CDR3 has 13 residues. V lost 5 bases and J 8 bases, leaving 16 bases between the germline ends. The germline V gene encodes CDR1 SGHRS and CDR2 YFSETQ. The chain's CDR3 is CASRRATGGGYTF. The DNA for the CDR3 is TGCGCCAGCAGGAGAGCGACAGGAGGCGGCTACACCTTC.

This chain connects TRBV6-5 to TRBJ2-2; the D is unclear. V was clipped by 6 bases and J by 6 bases, with 11 bases between them. CDR1 and CDR2 from the germline V gene are MNHEY and SVGAGI. The CDR3 covers 13 residues. This chain's CDR3 is CASSTDPSGELFF. CDR3 DNA: TGTGCCAGCAGCACAGACCCCTCCGGGGAGCTGTTTTTT.

V is TRBV18 and J is TRBJ1-2, with 9 nucleotides matching TRBD1. This CDR3 is built from 15 residues. Germline-derived CDR1 and CDR2 are KGHSH and LQKENI. Germline trimming cut 5 bases from V and 4 bases from J; bases unmatched to any gene: 8. The CDR3 sequence: CASSEGGQGSYGYTF. The CDR3 region has the DNA TGTGCCAGCTCAGAGGGGGGACAGGGATCCTATGGCTACACCTTC.

Here the CDR3 DNA reads TGTGCCAGCAGCTTGGGACTCGGGACAGGGGTGGTAGATACGCAGTATTTT. As protein: CASSLGLGTGVVDTQYF. The chain is built from TRBV7-6 and TRBJ2-3; the match to TRBD1 covers 10 bases. The CDR3 has 17 residues. Germline values: CDR1 SGHVS, CDR2 FNYEAQ. V was pared by 3 bases and J by 5 bases, with 11 bases of the junction left unmatched.